Following are 24 T cell receptor beta chains from one sample sequenced in a study of blood T cell repertoires in COVID-19. Here immunoSEQ multiplex PCR was the method, and the copy in TCRdb shows in-frame clones only, minus some. The data show 250,000 to 350,000 clones, with around 82% seen just once and approximately 14% held by the top ten. Sequenced sample: peripheral blood. The receptors were gathered from a person in their 70s with COVID-19, enrolled during active disease.

The chain has TRBV28 and TRBJ2-7, with D possibly TRBD1 on 7 matching bases. The germline V gene encodes CDR1 MDHEN and CDR2 SYDVKM. Between the trimmed V and J ends, which lost 5 bases and 4 bases, there was a span of 12 bases. The CDR3 is 13 amino acids. CDR3 sequence reads: CASSQGGTYEQYF. CDR3 nucleotide sequence: TGTGCCAGCAGTCAGGGGGGCACTTACGAGCAGTACTTC. Full variable domain (rest looked up from reference TRBV28 and TRBJ2-7): DVKVTQSSRYLVKRTGEKVFLECVQDMDHENMFWYRQDPGLGLRLIYFSYDVKMKEKGDIPEGYSVSREKKERFSLILESASTNQTSMYLCASSQGGTYEQYFGPGTRLTVT.

The CDR3 spells CASSIQGAGYEQYF. The CDR3 nucleotides read TGTGCCAGCAGTATACAGGGGGCGGGTTACGAGCAGTACTTC. The chain links TRBV6-5 to TRBJ2-7; the match to TRBD1 covers 9 bases. Germline lookup yields CDR1 MNHEY and CDR2 SVGAGI. The CDR3 sequence is 14 residues long. V dropped 5 bases and J dropped 4; count of bases not matched to a gene: 6.

The J gene is TRBJ2-3, the V gene TRBV6-5, with 9 bases aligning to TRBD2. From germline, CDR1 is MNHEY and CDR2 SVGAGI. With 6 bases clipped from V and 4 bases from J, the junction kept 5 bases outside the gene matches. The CDR3 is 14 residues long. This CDR3 is CASRIAGAADTQYF. The CDR3 coding sequence is TGTGCCAGCAGGATAGCGGGAGCGGCAGATACGCAGTATTTT.

This chain connects TRBV24-1 to TRBJ1-5; the D gene is possibly TRBD1 (6 bases). CDR1 is KGHDR, CDR2 SFDVKD, per germline. The CDR3 sequence is 15 residues long. Trimming stripped 6 bases from V and 2 bases from J, with 13 bases between. CDR3 DNA: TGTGCCACCAGTCAAGGGGCAGGGGGCAATCAGCCCCAGCATTTT. Amino acid sequence: CATSQGAGGNQPQHF.

V and J are TRBV5-4 and TRBJ1-3, with 7 bases fitting TRBD1. The J segment lost 8 bases and the V segment lost 4 bases, leaving 15 bases of the junction unmatched. Looked up from germline, CDR1 is SGHNT and CDR2 is YYREEE (reference sequence). The CDR3 extends over 16 amino acids. The CDR3 loop is CASSTKGAGIGDTIYF. In nucleotides, the CDR3 is TGTGCCAGCAGCACTAAGGGGGCAGGGATCGGGGACACCATATATTTT.

J is TRBJ2-3 and V is TRBV2, with D unclear. Trimming removed 6 bases from V and 0 bases from J, with 7 bases in between. Germline-derived CDR1 and CDR2 are SNHLY and FYNNEI. The CDR3 loop spans 13 amino acids. Written as DNA, the CDR3 is TGTGCCAGCAGCGTCACTAGCACAGATACGCAGTATTTT. It is translated as CASSVTSTDTQYF.

The chain is built from TRBV28 and TRBJ1-1; perhaps TRBD1 as D (6 bases). This CDR3 has 14 amino acids. Trimming took 6 bases from V and 1 from J, leaving 12 bases between them. The germline V gene has CDR1 MDHEN and CDR2 SYDVKM. The CDR3 DNA reads TGTGCCAGCAGGTTTACAGGGAAGAACACTGAAGCTTTCTTT. It yields the protein CASRFTGKNTEAFF.

There are a few counts of this clone. This chain uses TRBV6-5 with TRBJ1-5, with 11 positions matching TRBD1. Looked up from germline, CDR1 is MNHEY and CDR2 is SVGAGI. This CDR3 spans 15 amino acids. V gave up 6 bases and J gave up 7 bases; unmatched junction bases: 8. The DNA of the CDR3 is TGTGCCAGCAGGGGGGGACAGGGGGTGTGGCAGCCCCAGCATTTT. Translation: CASRGGQGVWQPQHF.

The chain has TRBV10-3 and TRBJ2-3; 7 positions agree with TRBD2. This CDR3 spans 16 amino acids. J gave up 7 bases and V 2 bases, and 12 bases lay outside the gene matches. Germline loops: CDR1 ENHRY, CDR2 SYGVKD. CDR3 sequence (DNA): TGTGCCATCAGTGAGCCGCGGGCGAGCGGGGTTCATACGCAGTATTTT. Its translation is CAISEPRASGVHTQYF.

This chain links TRBV7-2 with TRBJ1-2, with a possible D match to TRBD1 (5 bases). Trimming cost V 5 bases and J 2 bases, with 9 bases left between them. Germline CDR1 is SGHTA and CDR2 is FQGNSA. This CDR3 comprises 13 residues. CDR3 in amino acids: CASSADSNYGYTF. CDR3 sequence (DNA): TGTGCCAGCAGCGCAGACAGCAACTATGGCTACACCTTC.

The chain is built from TRBV19 and TRBJ1-2, with TRBD1 as a possible D gene (6 bases). The CDR3 sequence is 13 residues long. V was clipped by 2 bases and J by 8 bases, with 12 bases between them. Germline CDR1 and CDR2: LNHDA and SQIVND (reference sequence). The CDR3 DNA follows: TGTGCCAGTAGTATAAGGGGGGGGCTCGGCTACACCTTC. Translated: CASSIRGGLGYTF.

This chain connects TRBV5-5 to TRBJ1-3, with a weak D call TRBD1 (5 bases). V was cut by 0 bases and J by 0 bases, with 13 bases left in between. CDR3 length equals 17 residues. Germline CDR1 reads SGHKS; CDR2 reads YYEKEE (reference sequence). DNA of the CDR3: TGTGCCAGCAGCTTGGAGCCAGGGAACAACTCTGGAAACACCATATATTTT. This codes for CASSLEPGNNSGNTIYF.

The chain uses TRBV20-1 and TRBJ1-5; 7 bases align to TRBD1. Per germline, CDR1 DFQATT and CDR2 SNEGSKA (reference sequence). The V and J ends lost 3 bases and 2 bases, in that order; junction bases with no gene match: 7. The CDR3 is made up of 15 amino acids. The CDR3 region is CSASEWDSGNQPQHF. In DNA, the CDR3 is TGCAGTGCTAGTGAGTGGGACAGTGGCAATCAGCCCCAGCATTTT.

The chain couples TRBV5-5 to TRBJ2-7, with a tentative D call TRBD1 (6 bases). The CDR3 covers 14 residues. V gave up 3 bases and J gave up 7 bases, with 17 bases separating them. Germline lookup yields CDR1 SGHKS and CDR2 YYEKEE (reference sequence). The CDR3: CASSSITGKGEQYF. The CDR3 coding sequence is TGTGCCAGCAGCTCCATCACAGGGAAAGGGGAGCAGTACTTC.

This clone was detected only once. The rearrangement joins TRBV15 to TRBJ2-3, with TRBD1 matching over 9 bases. The CDR3 is made up of 14 amino acids. CDR1 and CDR2 from the germline V gene are LNHNV and YYDKDF (reference sequence). With 9 bases clipped from V and 4 bases from J, the junction kept 8 bases outside the gene matches. The CDR3 spells CATTRDRVSDTQYF. The CDR3 bases are TGTGCCACTACACGGGACAGGGTTTCAGATACGCAGTATTTT.

This chain uses TRBV19 with TRBJ2-7; TRBD1 matches at 10 bases. Trimming removed 5 bases from V and 3 bases from J; junction bases left unmatched: 7. Germline assignment: CDR1 LNHDA and CDR2 SQIVND (reference sequence). This CDR3 comprises 15 residues. The CDR3 DNA is TGTGCCAGTAGTGCAGAGGGACAGGGGATCTACGAGCAGTACTTC. Its translation is CASSAEGQGIYEQYF.

V gene TRBV4-1 combines with J gene TRBJ2-1; TRBD2 agrees at 10 bases. The germline V gene has CDR1 MGHRA and CDR2 YSYEKL. This CDR3 comprises 17 residues. V trimming: 1 base; J trimming: 3 bases; junction bases outside the gene matches: 6. In nucleotides, the CDR3 is TGCGCCAGCAGCCAAGTTTGGCAGCGGGAGGGCTACAATGAGCAGTTCTTC. It yields the protein CASSQVWQREGYNEQFF.

The J gene is TRBJ2-1, the V gene TRBV5-4, with D maybe TRBD2 (5 bases). Germline assignment: CDR1 SGHNT and CDR2 YYREEE (reference sequence). The CDR3 runs 13 residues. V was clipped by 5 bases and J by 7 bases, with 13 bases between them. CDR3: CASRGGLRNEQFF. The CDR3 DNA reads TGTGCCAGCAGGGGTGGACTGAGAAATGAGCAGTTCTTC.

This chain connects TRBV2 to TRBJ2-5; 11 positions agree with TRBD2. Trimming at V came to 7 bases and at J to 3 bases, leaving 4 bases not matched to a gene. This CDR3 is 14 amino acids long. Germline V gene sequence: CDR1 SNHLY, CDR2 FYNNEI. CDR3 amino acids: CASIAGGAKETQYF. CDR3 bases: TGTGCCAGCATAGCGGGAGGGGCCAAAGAGACCCAGTACTTC.

This clone was picked up a small number of times. The V gene is TRBV11-2, the J gene TRBJ2-7, with D tentatively TRBD1 (5 bases). From germline, CDR1 is SGHAT and CDR2 FQNNGV. The V end was cut by 0 bases, the J end by 7 bases, with 13 bases between. The CDR3 covers 14 residues. The CDR3 coding sequence is TGTGCCAGCAGCTTAGACAGGGCCGTAGGGGAGCAGTACTTC. Protein sequence: CASSLDRAVGEQYF.

The sample holds a few counts of this clone. This chain connects TRBV6-6 to TRBJ1-2; 9 bases align to TRBD1. J lost 4 bases, V lost 5 bases, and 5 bases had no gene match. CDR1 is MNHNY and CDR2 is SVGAGI in the germline V gene (reference sequence). The CDR3 consists of 14 residues. The CDR3 region is CASSGDRAAYGYTF. The CDR3 bases are TGTGCCAGCAGTGGGGACAGGGCGGCCTATGGCTACACCTTC.

V usage is TRBV24-1 and J usage is TRBJ2-1; D uncertain. V lost 9 bases and J 2 bases, leaving 13 bases between the germline ends. Germline CDR1 and CDR2: KGHDR and SFDVKD. This CDR3 is 14 amino acids long. The CDR3 DNA follows: TGTGCCACCCGTGGAGTGAACCCCTACAATGAGCAGTTCTTC. It codes for CATRGVNPYNEQFF.

V and J are TRBV5-1 and TRBJ2-1; possible D gene TRBD2, 7 bases. In germline, CDR1 is SGHRS, CDR2 YFSETQ. The CDR3 is 15 amino acids. Trimming left V 7 bases short and J 4 bases short, with 18 bases between. This chain's CDR3 is CASGSKGGTYNEQFF. Written as DNA, the CDR3 is TGCGCCAGCGGCTCCAAGGGGGGGACTTACAATGAGCAGTTCTTC.

J is TRBJ1-1 and V is TRBV4-2; tentatively, D is TRBD1 (5 bases). Germline loops: CDR1 LGHNA, CDR2 YNFKEQ. The CDR3 runs to 16 residues. The V end was cut by 1 base, the J end by 1 base, with 13 bases between. The CDR3 protein is CASSQGEGRENTEAFF. CDR3 bases: TGTGCCAGCAGCCAAGGTGAAGGCAGGGAGAACACTGAAGCTTTCTTT.